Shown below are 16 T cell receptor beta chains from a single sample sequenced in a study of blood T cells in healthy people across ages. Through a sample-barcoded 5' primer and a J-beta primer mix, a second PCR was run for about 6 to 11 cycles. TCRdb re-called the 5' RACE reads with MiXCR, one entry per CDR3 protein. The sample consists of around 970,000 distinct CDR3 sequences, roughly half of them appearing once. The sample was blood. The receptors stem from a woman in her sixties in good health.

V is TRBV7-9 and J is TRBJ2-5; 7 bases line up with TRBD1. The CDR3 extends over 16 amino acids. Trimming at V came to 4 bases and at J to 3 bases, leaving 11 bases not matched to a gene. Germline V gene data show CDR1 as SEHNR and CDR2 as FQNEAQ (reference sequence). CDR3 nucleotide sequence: TGTGCCAGCAGCTCCCTAGGGGACAGCGTCAAAGAGACCCAGTACTTC. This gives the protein CASSSLGDSVKETQYF.

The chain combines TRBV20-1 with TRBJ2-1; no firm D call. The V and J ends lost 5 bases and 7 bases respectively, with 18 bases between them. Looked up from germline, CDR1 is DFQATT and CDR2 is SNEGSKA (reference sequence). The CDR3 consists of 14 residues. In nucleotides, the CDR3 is TGCAGTGCTCCTCGACCCTTCGACTCGAATGAGCAGTTCTTC. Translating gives CSAPRPFDSNEQFF.

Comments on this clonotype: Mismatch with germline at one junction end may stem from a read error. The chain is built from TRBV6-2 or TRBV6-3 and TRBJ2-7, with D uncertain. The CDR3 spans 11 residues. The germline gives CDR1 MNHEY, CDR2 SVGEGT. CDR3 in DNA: TGTGTCAGCAGCCACGGACACGAGCAGTACTTC. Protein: CVSSHGHEQYF.

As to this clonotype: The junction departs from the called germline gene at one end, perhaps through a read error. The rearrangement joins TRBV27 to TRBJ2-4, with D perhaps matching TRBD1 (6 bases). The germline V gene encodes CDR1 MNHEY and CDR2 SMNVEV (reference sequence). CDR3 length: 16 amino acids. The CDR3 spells CANSPRPGQGYFIQYF. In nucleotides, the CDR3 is TGTGCCAACAGTCCCAGGCCGGGGCAGGGGTATTTCATTCAGTACTTC.

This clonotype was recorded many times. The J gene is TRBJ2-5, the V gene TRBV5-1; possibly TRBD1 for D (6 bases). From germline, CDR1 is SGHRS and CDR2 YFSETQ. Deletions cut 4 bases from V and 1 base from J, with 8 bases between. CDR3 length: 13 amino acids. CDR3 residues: CASSPDSQETQYF. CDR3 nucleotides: TGCGCCAGCAGCCCGGACAGCCAAGAGACCCAGTACTTC.

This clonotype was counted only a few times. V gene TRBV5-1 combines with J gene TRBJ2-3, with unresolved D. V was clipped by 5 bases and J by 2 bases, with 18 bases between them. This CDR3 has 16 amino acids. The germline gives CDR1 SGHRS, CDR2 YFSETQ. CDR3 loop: CASSLRRQTNTDTQYF. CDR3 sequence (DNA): TGCGCCAGCAGTTTGAGGCGGCAGACGAACACAGATACGCAGTATTTT. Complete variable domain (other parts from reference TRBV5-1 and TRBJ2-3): KAGVTQTPRYLIKTRGQQVTLSCSPISGHRSVSWYQQTPGQGLQFLFEYFSETQRNKGNFPGRFSGRQFSNSRSEMNVSTLELGDSALYLCASSLRRQTNTDTQYFGPGTRLTVL.

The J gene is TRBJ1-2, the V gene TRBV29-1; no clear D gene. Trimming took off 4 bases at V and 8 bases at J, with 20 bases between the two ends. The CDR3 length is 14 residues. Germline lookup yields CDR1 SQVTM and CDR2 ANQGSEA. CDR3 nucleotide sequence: TGCAGCGTTGTATCCGATCTGGGGTTGTACGGCTACACCTTC. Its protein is CSVVSDLGLYGYTF.

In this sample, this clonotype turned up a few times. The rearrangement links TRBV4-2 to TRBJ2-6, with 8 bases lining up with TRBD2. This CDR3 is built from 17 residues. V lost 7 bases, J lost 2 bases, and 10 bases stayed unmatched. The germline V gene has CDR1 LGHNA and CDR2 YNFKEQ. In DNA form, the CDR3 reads TGTGCCAGCACCTTAGCGGGACCTTCAGCTGGGGCCAACGTCCTGACTTTC. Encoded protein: CASTLAGPSAGANVLTF.

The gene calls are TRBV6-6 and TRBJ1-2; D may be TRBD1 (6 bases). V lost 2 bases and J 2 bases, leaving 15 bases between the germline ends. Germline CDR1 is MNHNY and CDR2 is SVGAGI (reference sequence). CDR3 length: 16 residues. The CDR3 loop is CASSYPTGALNYGYTF. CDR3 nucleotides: TGTGCCAGCAGTTACCCGACAGGAGCGCTCAACTATGGCTACACCTTC.

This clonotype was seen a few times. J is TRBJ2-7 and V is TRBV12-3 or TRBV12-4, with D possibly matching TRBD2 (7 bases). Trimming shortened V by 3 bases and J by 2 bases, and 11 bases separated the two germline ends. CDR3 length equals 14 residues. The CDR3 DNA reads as TGTGCCAGCAGTTTTTGGGGGGGCACCTACGAGCAGTACTTC. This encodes CASSFWGGTYEQYF.

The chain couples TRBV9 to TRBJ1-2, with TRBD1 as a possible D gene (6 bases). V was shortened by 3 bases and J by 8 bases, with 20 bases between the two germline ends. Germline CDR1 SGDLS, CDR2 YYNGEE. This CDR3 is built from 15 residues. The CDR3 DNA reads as TGTGCCAGCAGCGAAATTAGATCTCAGGGGAAAGGCTACACCTTC. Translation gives CASSEIRSQGKGYTF.

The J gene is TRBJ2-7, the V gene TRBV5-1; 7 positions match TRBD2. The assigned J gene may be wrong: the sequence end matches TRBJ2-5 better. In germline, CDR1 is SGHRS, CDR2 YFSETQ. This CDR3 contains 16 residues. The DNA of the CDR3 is TGCGCCAGCAGCTTGGAGGCGGGAGATACGGGTGAGACCCAGTACTTC. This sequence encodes CASSLEAGDTGETQYF.

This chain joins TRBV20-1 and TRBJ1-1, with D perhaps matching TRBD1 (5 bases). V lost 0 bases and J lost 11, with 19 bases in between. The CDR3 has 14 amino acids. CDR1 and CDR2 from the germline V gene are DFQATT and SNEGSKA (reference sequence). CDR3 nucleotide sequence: TGCAGTGCTAGAGATCATGGGACCGGCCGAGGCGCTTTCTTT. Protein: CSARDHGTGRGAFF.

CDR3 bases: TGTGCCAGCAGTTCCCGGGACAGGGTTTCGGGCTACACCTTC. As protein: CASSSRDRVSGYTF. The chain uses TRBV12-3 or TRBV12-4 and TRBJ1-2; 9 positions agree with TRBD1. V shed 4 bases, J shed 8 bases, and the junction held 8 bases outside the gene matches. The CDR3 extends over 14 amino acids.

CDR3 sequence (DNA): TGCAGCGTTGCGGCCGGTCCTGAAGCTTTCTTT. As protein: CSVAAGPEAFF. This sequence joins TRBV29-1 and TRBJ1-1, with D uncertain. With 4 bases removed from V and 6 bases from J, the gap between germline ends came to 9 bases. Germline CDR1 is SQVTM and CDR2 is ANQGSEA. The CDR3 is 11 residues long.

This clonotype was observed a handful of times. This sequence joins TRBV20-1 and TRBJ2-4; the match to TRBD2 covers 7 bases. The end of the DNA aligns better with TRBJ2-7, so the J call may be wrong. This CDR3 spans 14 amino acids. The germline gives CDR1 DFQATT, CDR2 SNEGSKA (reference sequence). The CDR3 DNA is TGCAGTGCTAGAGATCTAGCGGAAGCCTACGAGCAGTACTTC. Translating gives CSARDLAEAYEQYF.